This T cell receptor beta chain was identified during a study of Graves' ophthalmopathy and Graves' hyperthyroidism. Study results and limitations: Using 13 signatures, a model distinguished ophthalmopathy from stable hyperthyroidism, reaching around 87% sensitivity and 70% to 83% specificity. The model reached roughly 71% sensitivity and around 72% specificity for predicting ophthalmopathy progression.

Many counts were recorded for this clonotype. What it binds is not known. Amplified material comprised TCR beta CDR3 regions derived from RNA transcripts. HTBI primers were used in a first-round RT-PCR, which preceded a second-round multiplex PCR. TCRdb called the multiplex PCR reads again in MiXCR, with one record for every CDR3 protein. Here the sample spans under 200,000 distinct CDR3 sequences, 30% to 45% being singletons. V was clipped by 6 bases and J by 2 bases, with 19 bases between them. This CDR3 region has 16 residues. CDR1 is SNHLY, CDR2 FYNNEI, per germline. Clinical symptoms, serum thyroxine, TRAb, thyroid ultrasound and orbital computed tomography were relied on for diagnosis. From fresh peripheral blood, around 10 ml in volume, the PBMCs were obtained.

The sequence was collected from a middle-aged woman with Graves' ophthalmopathy. The V and J genes are TRBV2 and TRBJ1-2, with D perhaps TRBD1 (5 bases). What was sequenced was peripheral blood. The chain's CDR3 is CASSPRGQVRNYGYTF. CDR3 sequence (DNA): TGTGCCAGCAGCCCAAGGGGTCAGGTTCGGAACTATGGCTACACCTTC.